A selection of T cell receptor beta chains follows, all from one sample in a study of T cell responses to AZD1222 COVID-19 vaccine. Repertoires were generated with immunoSEQ multiplex PCR, while TCRdb's copy carries only in-frame clones and drops some. The sample includes 150,000 to 200,000 clones, 88% of them seen just once. The source material was peripheral blood, sampled on day 0 of AZD1222 vaccination. These TCRs come from an adult in good health. Each CDR3 is given with its conserved first and last residue. Each record gives: J gene, clone size, D gene, V gene, CDR3 DNA, CDR3 protein. The D gene is left open where the match is weak. Only part of the rows carry a size: once, few, many, or a class if the clone is expanded.

j_call: TRBJ2-1
clone_size: -
d_call: -
v_call: TRBV28
cdr3_nt: TGTGCCAGCAGTTTGCCGGGCACCCCCTACAATGAGCAGTTCTTC
cdr3_aa: CASSLPGTPYNEQFF

j_call: TRBJ2-7
clone_size: -
d_call: TRBD1
v_call: TRBV6-5
cdr3_nt: TGTGCCAGCACTCCCCAGCGGGACAGGGGCTACGAGCAGTACTTC
cdr3_aa: CASTPQRDRGYEQYF

j_call: TRBJ2-7
clone_size: -
d_call: TRBD1
v_call: TRBV18
cdr3_nt: TGTGCCAGCTCACCAACACCGGGACAGGGTCCCTACGAGCAGTACTTC
cdr3_aa: CASSPTPGQGPYEQYF

j_call: TRBJ2-7
clone_size: -
d_call: -
v_call: TRBV28
cdr3_nt: TGTGCCAGCAGACTAACGACAGGAAGCTCCTACGAGCAGTACTTC
cdr3_aa: CASRLTTGSSYEQYF

j_call: TRBJ2-1
clone_size: -
d_call: TRBD2
v_call: TRBV4-3
cdr3_nt: TGCGCCAGCAGCCAAGGGTCCTGGGCTAGCGGGGGCCACAATGAGCAGTTCTTC
cdr3_aa: CASSQGSWASGGHNEQFF

j_call: TRBJ2-1
clone_size: -
d_call: -
v_call: TRBV7-9
cdr3_nt: TGTGCCAGCAGACCACTTGTGAGGGTGGGGAATGAGCAGTTCTTC
cdr3_aa: CASRPLVRVGNEQFF

j_call: TRBJ2-2
clone_size: -
d_call: -
v_call: TRBV28
cdr3_nt: TGTGCCAGCATGCGGGGCCTTAACACCGGGGAGCTGTTTTTT
cdr3_aa: CASMRGLNTGELFF

j_call: TRBJ1-2
clone_size: -
d_call: -
v_call: TRBV4-1
cdr3_nt: TGCGCCAGCAGCCCCCCAGGTATGGTTCGCCGAAACTATGGCTACACCTTC
cdr3_aa: CASSPPGMVRRNYGYTF

j_call: TRBJ2-7
clone_size: -
d_call: -
v_call: TRBV2
cdr3_nt: TGTGCCAGCAGCGGGTTGAGGACGGCAGACTACGAGCAGTACTTC
cdr3_aa: CASSGLRTADYEQYF

j_call: TRBJ1-5
clone_size: -
d_call: -
v_call: TRBV7-2
cdr3_nt: TGTGCCAGCAGCTTAGAGGGAAGTCAGCCCCAGCATTTT
cdr3_aa: CASSLEGSQPQHF

j_call: TRBJ1-1
clone_size: -
d_call: -
v_call: TRBV9
cdr3_nt: TGTGCCAGCAGCGTAGAGGCAGTAGGTATAGGGACTGAAGCTTTCTTT
cdr3_aa: CASSVEAVGIGTEAFF

j_call: TRBJ2-1
clone_size: -
d_call: TRBD2
v_call: TRBV6-5
cdr3_nt: TGTGCCAGCAGTTACGGCGGGGGGGCCTTGATCGATGAGCAGTTCTTC
cdr3_aa: CASSYGGGALIDEQFF

j_call: TRBJ2-6
clone_size: -
d_call: -
v_call: TRBV7-9
cdr3_nt: TGTGCCAGCAGCGAGACTTGGGAATCCGGGGCCAACGTCCTGACTTTC
cdr3_aa: CASSETWESGANVLTF

j_call: TRBJ2-7
clone_size: -
d_call: -
v_call: TRBV10-3
cdr3_nt: TGTGCCAGGTGGGGACTGACCTACGAGCAGTACTTC
cdr3_aa: CARWGLTYEQYF

j_call: TRBJ1-1
clone_size: -
d_call: -
v_call: TRBV7-9
cdr3_nt: TGTGCCAGCAGCTTACTTAACAAGAACACTGAAGCTTTCTTT
cdr3_aa: CASSLLNKNTEAFF

j_call: TRBJ1-1
clone_size: -
d_call: -
v_call: TRBV12-3/TRBV12-4
cdr3_nt: TGTGCCAGCAGGAGTAGGACTGAAGCTTTCTTT
cdr3_aa: CASRSRTEAFF

j_call: TRBJ1-6
clone_size: -
d_call: -
v_call: TRBV13
cdr3_nt: TGTGCCAGCAGCTCCGGTCTGCTAGCTTCGGGTTCACCCCTCCACTTT
cdr3_aa: CASSSGLLASGSPLHF

j_call: TRBJ2-7
clone_size: -
d_call: -
v_call: TRBV2
cdr3_nt: TGTGCCAGCAGCACCACGGGACACTCCTACGAGCAGTACTTC
cdr3_aa: CASSTTGHSYEQYF

j_call: TRBJ1-1
clone_size: -
d_call: TRBD1
v_call: TRBV4-3
cdr3_nt: TGCGCCAGCAGCCAAGGGACAGGGGGAGCTTTCTTT
cdr3_aa: CASSQGTGGAFF

j_call: TRBJ1-4
clone_size: -
d_call: -
v_call: TRBV7-9
cdr3_nt: TGTGCCAGCAGTTCCTTTATGGGGGCCACTAATGAAAAACTGTTTTTT
cdr3_aa: CASSSFMGATNEKLFF

j_call: TRBJ1-1
clone_size: few
d_call: -
v_call: TRBV30
cdr3_nt: TGTGCCTGGAGCCCCGGAAGGAGGACTGAAGCTTTCTTT
cdr3_aa: CAWSPGRRTEAFF

j_call: TRBJ1-5
clone_size: -
d_call: TRBD1
v_call: TRBV19
cdr3_nt: TGTGCCAGTAGTCCCCCGACAGGGGGGATGGAACCCCAGCATTTT
cdr3_aa: CASSPPTGGMEPQHF

j_call: TRBJ1-6
clone_size: -
d_call: TRBD1
v_call: TRBV30
cdr3_nt: TGTGCCTGGAGTGAAGGGACAGGGTATAATTCACCCCTCCACTTT
cdr3_aa: CAWSEGTGYNSPLHF

j_call: TRBJ1-3
clone_size: few
d_call: -
v_call: TRBV4-1
cdr3_nt: TGCGCCAGCAGCCCCGAGGCAGCTGGGACGAACTCTGGAAACACCATATATTTT
cdr3_aa: CASSPEAAGTNSGNTIYF

j_call: TRBJ2-2
clone_size: once
d_call: -
v_call: TRBV11-1
cdr3_nt: TGTGCCAGCAGCTTAGCGGGGAAAGACTCCGGGGAGCTGTTTTTT
cdr3_aa: CASSLAGKDSGELFF

j_call: TRBJ2-1
clone_size: -
d_call: TRBD2
v_call: TRBV5-6
cdr3_nt: TGTGCCAGCAGCACCCGCCCCCTAGCGGTGGCTCTGGATGAGCAGTTCTTC
cdr3_aa: CASSTRPLAVALDEQFF

j_call: TRBJ1-6
clone_size: once
d_call: TRBD1
v_call: TRBV5-1
cdr3_nt: TGCGCCAGCAGCCCCGGACAGGAGCAAGTTAATTCACCCCTCCACTTT
cdr3_aa: CASSPGQEQVNSPLHF

j_call: TRBJ2-1
clone_size: few
d_call: -
v_call: TRBV21-1
cdr3_nt: TGTGCCAGCAGCAATCGCCCGGGCAATGAGCAGTTCTTC
cdr3_aa: CASSNRPGNEQFF

j_call: TRBJ2-7
clone_size: -
d_call: TRBD1
v_call: TRBV19
cdr3_nt: TGTGCCAGTCAGGACAGGGGGGCCTACGAGCAGTACTTC
cdr3_aa: CASQDRGAYEQYF

j_call: TRBJ2-1
clone_size: -
d_call: -
v_call: TRBV7-3
cdr3_nt: TGTGCCAGCAGCGCGGGACACAACTCCTACAATGAGCAGTTCTTC
cdr3_aa: CASSAGHNSYNEQFF

j_call: TRBJ2-1
clone_size: -
d_call: TRBD1
v_call: TRBV18
cdr3_nt: TGTGCCAGCTCAGTGAAGGCAGGGGGTTCCCCCAATGAGCAGTTCTTC
cdr3_aa: CASSVKAGGSPNEQFF

j_call: TRBJ1-4
clone_size: -
d_call: -
v_call: TRBV4-1
cdr3_nt: TGCGCCAGCAGCCAAGTGGGGGTAACTAATGAAAAACTGTTTTTT
cdr3_aa: CASSQVGVTNEKLFF

j_call: TRBJ1-1
clone_size: -
d_call: -
v_call: TRBV13
cdr3_nt: TGTGCCAGCAGCTTTAAAGTGGTGAACACTGAAGCTTTCTTT
cdr3_aa: CASSFKVVNTEAFF

j_call: TRBJ1-6
clone_size: once
d_call: -
v_call: TRBV5-1
cdr3_nt: TGCGCCAGCAGCTTGGACGGGGTTGGCTATAATTCACCCCTCCACTTT
cdr3_aa: CASSLDGVGYNSPLHF

j_call: TRBJ2-3
clone_size: -
d_call: -
v_call: TRBV12-2
cdr3_nt: TGTGCAAGTCGCCCGACCCCGATAAGAGTCACAGATACGCAGTATTTT
cdr3_aa: CASRPTPIRVTDTQYF

j_call: TRBJ2-7
clone_size: -
d_call: TRBD1
v_call: TRBV5-1
cdr3_nt: TGCGCCAGCACCATAGGTCGGACAGGGACGGACTACGAGCAGTACTTC
cdr3_aa: CASTIGRTGTDYEQYF

j_call: TRBJ2-2
clone_size: -
d_call: -
v_call: TRBV6-6
cdr3_nt: TGTGCCAGCACCACAGGACCCGGGGAGCTGTTTTTT
cdr3_aa: CASTTGPGELFF

j_call: TRBJ2-1
clone_size: -
d_call: -
v_call: TRBV7-9
cdr3_nt: TGTGCCAGCAGCTTAGCTAGCTGGGGAGAGCAGTTCTTC
cdr3_aa: CASSLASWGEQFF